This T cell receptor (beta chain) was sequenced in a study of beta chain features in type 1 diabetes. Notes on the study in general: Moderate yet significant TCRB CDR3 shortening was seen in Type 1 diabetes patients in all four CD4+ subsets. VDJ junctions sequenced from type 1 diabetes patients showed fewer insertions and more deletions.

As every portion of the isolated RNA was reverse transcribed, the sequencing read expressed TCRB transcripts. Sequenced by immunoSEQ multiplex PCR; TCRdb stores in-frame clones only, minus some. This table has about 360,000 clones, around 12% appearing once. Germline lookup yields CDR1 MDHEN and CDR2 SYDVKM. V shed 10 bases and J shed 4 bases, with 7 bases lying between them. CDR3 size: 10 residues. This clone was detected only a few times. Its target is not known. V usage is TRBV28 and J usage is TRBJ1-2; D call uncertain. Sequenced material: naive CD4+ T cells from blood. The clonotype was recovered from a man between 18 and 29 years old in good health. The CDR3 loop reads CATEAYGYTF. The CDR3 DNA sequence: TGTGCCACCGAAGCCTATGGCTACACCTTC.